This TCR beta chain was identified during a study of Graves' ophthalmopathy and Graves' hyperthyroidism. This clonotype came up many times. With 1 base removed from V and 7 bases from J, the gap between germline ends came to 13 bases. This CDR3 contains 14 residues. The germline V gene encodes CDR1 DFQATT and CDR2 SNEGSKA (reference sequence). RNA transcripts yielded amplified TCR beta CDR3 regions. The first-round RT-PCR employed HTBI primers together with the Qiagen OneStep RT-PCR kit. A multiplex PCR was then performed as the second round. TCRdb passed the multiplex PCR reads through MiXCR, listing each CDR3 protein once. The sample gives around 520,000 distinct CDR3 sequences, less than 45% of which show up once; approximately 4.1% is in the top ten.

The sample consisted of peripheral blood or thyroid tissue (not recorded which). The TCR was taken from an adult man with Graves' hyperthyroidism. The chain uses TRBV20-1 and TRBJ1-4, with D perhaps TRBD1 (6 bases). The CDR3: CSARVQGEGEKLFF. Here the CDR3 DNA reads TGCAGTGCTAGAGTACAGGGTGAGGGTGAAAAACTGTTTTTT.